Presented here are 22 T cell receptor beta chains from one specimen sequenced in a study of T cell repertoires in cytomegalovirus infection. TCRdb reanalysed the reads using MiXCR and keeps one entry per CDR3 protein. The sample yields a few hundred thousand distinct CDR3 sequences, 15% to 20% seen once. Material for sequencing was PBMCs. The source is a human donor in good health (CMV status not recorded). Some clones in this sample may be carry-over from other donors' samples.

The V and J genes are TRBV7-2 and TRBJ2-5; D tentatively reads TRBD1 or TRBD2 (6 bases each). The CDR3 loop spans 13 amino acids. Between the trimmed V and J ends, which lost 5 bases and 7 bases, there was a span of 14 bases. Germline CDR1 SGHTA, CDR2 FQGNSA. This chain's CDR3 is CASSVPEGGTQYF. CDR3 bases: TGTGCCAGCAGCGTCCCGGAGGGGGGGACCCAGTACTTC.

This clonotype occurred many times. CDR3 sequence reads: CASSRDWRDTQYF. The CDR3 DNA is TGTGCCAGCAGTCGAGACTGGAGGGATACGCAGTATTTT. This sequence joins TRBV7-2 and TRBJ2-3; the D gene is possibly TRBD2 (5 bases). The CDR3 sequence is 13 residues long. V was clipped by 6 bases and J by 6 bases, with 13 bases between them. From germline, CDR1 is SGHTA and CDR2 FQGNSA.

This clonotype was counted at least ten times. CDR3 DNA: TGTGCCAGCAGCTCAATGCTCGGGGGAGAACGGGCAGATACGCAGTATTTT. It codes for CASSSMLGGERADTQYF. V is TRBV7-6 and J is TRBJ2-3, with D perhaps matching TRBD2 (6 bases). Trimming cost V 4 bases and J 4 bases, with 21 bases left between them. This CDR3 is 17 amino acids long. CDR1 is SGHVS and CDR2 is FNYEAQ in the germline V gene.

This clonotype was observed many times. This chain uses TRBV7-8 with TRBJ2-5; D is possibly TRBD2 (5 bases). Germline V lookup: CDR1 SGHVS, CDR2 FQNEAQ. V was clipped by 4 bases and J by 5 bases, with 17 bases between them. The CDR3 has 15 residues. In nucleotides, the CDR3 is TGTGCCAGCAGCTCCCGACGGCTAGCCGGGGAGACCCAGTACTTC. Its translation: CASSSRRLAGETQYF. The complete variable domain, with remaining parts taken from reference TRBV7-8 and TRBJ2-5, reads GAGVSQSPRYKVAKRGQDVALRCDPISGHVSLFWYQQALGQGPEFLTYFQNEAQLDKSGLPSDRFFAERPEGSVSTLKIQRTQQEDSAVYLCASSSRRLAGETQYFGPGTRLLVL.

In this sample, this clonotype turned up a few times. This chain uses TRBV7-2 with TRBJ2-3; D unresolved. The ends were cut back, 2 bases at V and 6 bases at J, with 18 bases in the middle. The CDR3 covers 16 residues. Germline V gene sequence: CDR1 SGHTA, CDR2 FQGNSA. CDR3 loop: CASSLLGDRLGDTQYF. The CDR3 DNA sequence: TGTGCCAGCAGCTTACTAGGCGATAGGCTCGGGGATACGCAGTATTTT.

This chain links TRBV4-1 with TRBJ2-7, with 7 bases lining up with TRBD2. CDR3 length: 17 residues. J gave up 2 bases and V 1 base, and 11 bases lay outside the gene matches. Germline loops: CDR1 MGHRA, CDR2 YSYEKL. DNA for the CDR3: TGCGCCAGCAGCCAAGCCATCCTAGCGGATCCAACCTACGAGCAGTACTTC. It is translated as CASSQAILADPTYEQYF.

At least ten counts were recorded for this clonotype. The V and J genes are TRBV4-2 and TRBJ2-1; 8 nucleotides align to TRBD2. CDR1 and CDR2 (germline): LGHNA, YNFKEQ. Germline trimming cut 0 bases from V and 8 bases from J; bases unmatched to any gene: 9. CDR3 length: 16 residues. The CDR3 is CASSQDGLAGGHEQFF. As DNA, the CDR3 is TGTGCCAGCAGCCAAGATGGTCTGGCGGGAGGCCATGAGCAGTTCTTC.

The CDR3 loop reads CASSFSAQGQPQHF. DNA for the CDR3: TGTGCCAGCAGTTTTTCGGCCCAAGGACAGCCCCAGCATTTT. This sequence joins TRBV12-3 or TRBV12-4 and TRBJ1-5, with D unclear. The CDR3 is 14 amino acids. The V gene lost 3 bases and the J gene lost 7 bases, with 13 bases spanning the gap.

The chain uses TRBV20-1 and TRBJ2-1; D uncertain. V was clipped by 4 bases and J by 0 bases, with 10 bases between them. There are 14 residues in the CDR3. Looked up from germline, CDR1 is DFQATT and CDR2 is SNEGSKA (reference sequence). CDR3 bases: TGCAGTGCTATGGCCAGCAGCTCCTACAATGAGCAGTTCTTC. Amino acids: CSAMASSSYNEQFF.

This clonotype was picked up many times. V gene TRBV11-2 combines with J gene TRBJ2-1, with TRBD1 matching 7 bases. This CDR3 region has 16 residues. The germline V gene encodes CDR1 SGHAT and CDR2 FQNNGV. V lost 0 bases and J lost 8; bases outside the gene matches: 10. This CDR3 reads CASSLEPAQGVDEQFF. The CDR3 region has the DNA TGTGCCAGCAGCTTAGAACCGGCGCAGGGGGTCGATGAGCAGTTCTTC.

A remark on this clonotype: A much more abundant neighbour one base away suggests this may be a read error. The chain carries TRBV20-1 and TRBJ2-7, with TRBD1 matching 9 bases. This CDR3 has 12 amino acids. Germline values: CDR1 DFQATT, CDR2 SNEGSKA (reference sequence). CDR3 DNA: TGCAGTGGACAGGGGGATAACTACGGGCAGTACTTC. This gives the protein CSGQGDNYGQYF.

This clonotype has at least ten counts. CDR3 DNA sequence: TGTGCCAGCACCCCCCGCGCCTCGGGACTAGCGGGTGGGGAGCAGTACTTC. Its translation is CASTPRASGLAGGEQYF. The J gene is TRBJ2-7, the V gene TRBV7-2, with 12 bases fitting TRBD2. The CDR3 runs to 17 residues. Trimming took 7 bases from V and 7 from J; bases not matched to a gene: 17. CDR1 is SGHTA, CDR2 FQGNSA, per germline.

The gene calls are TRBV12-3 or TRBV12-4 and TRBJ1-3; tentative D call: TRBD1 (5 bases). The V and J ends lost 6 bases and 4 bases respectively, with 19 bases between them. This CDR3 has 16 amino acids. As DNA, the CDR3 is TGTGCCAGCAGACGATCGTCTGACAGAACGGGAAACACCATATATTTT. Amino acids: CASRRSSDRTGNTIYF.

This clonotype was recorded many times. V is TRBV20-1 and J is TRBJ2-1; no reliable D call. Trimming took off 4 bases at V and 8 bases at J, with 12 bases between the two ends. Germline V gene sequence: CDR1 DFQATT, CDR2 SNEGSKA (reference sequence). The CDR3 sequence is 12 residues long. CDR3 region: CSATSYTHEQFF. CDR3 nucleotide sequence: TGCAGTGCTACCTCGTACACTCATGAGCAGTTCTTC.

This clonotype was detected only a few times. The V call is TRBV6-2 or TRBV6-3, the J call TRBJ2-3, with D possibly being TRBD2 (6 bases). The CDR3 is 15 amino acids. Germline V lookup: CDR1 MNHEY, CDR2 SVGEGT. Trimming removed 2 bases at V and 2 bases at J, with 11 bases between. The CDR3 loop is CASSYPGLITDTQYF. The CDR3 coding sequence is TGTGCCAGCAGTTACCCGGGACTGATCACAGATACGCAGTATTTT.

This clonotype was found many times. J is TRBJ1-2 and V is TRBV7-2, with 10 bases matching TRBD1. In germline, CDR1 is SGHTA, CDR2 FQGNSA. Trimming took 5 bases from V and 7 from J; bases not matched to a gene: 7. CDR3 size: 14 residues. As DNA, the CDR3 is TGTGCCAGCAGCCCAGACAGGGGGCAGGGTGGCTACACCTTC. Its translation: CASSPDRGQGGYTF. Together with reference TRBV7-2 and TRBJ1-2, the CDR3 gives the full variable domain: GAGVSQSPSNKVTEKGKDVELRCDPISGHTALYWYRQSLGQGLEFLIYFQGNSAPDKSGLPSDRFSAERTGGSVSTLTIQRTQQEDSAVYLCASSPDRGQGGYTFGSGTRLTVV.

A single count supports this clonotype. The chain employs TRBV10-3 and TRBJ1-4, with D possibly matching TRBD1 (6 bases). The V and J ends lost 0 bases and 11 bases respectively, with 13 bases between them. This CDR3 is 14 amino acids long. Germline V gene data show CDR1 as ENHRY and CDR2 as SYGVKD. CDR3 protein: CAISESGTKLKLFF. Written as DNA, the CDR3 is TGTGCCATCAGTGAGTCGGGGACAAAGTTGAAACTGTTTTTT.

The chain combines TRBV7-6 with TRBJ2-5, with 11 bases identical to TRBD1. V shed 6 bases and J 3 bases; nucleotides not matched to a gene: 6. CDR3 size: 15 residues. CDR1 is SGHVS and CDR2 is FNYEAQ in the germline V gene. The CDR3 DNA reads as TGTGCCAGCAGTCAAGGGACAGGGGGAAAAGAGACCCAGTACTTC. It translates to CASSQGTGGKETQYF.

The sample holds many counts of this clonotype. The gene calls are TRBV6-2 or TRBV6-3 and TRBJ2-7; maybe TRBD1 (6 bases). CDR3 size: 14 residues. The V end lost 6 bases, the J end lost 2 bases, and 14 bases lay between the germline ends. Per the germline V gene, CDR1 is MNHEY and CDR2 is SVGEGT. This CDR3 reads CASRRSGQTYEQYF. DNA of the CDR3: TGTGCCAGCAGAAGGTCGGGACAAACCTACGAGCAGTACTTC.

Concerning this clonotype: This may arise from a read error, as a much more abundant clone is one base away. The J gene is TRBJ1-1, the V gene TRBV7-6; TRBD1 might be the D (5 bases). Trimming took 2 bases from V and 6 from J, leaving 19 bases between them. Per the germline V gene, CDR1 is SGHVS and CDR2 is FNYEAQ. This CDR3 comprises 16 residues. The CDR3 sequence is CASSLRSGRSGAEAFF. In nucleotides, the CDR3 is TGTGCCAGCAGCTTAAGATCGGGGCGTTCGGGCGCTGAAGCTTTCTTT.

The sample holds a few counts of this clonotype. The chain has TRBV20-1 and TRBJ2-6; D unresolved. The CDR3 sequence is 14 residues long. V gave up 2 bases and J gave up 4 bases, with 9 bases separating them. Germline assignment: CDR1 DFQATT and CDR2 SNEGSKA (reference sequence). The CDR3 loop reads CSARSIDGANVLTF. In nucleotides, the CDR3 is TGCAGTGCTAGATCCATCGACGGGGCCAACGTCCTGACTTTC.

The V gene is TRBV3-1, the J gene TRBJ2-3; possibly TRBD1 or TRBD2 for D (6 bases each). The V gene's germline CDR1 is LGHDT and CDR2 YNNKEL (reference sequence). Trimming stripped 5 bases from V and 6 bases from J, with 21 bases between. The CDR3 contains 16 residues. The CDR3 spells CASSSTVVGGRDTQYF. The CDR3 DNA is TGTGCCAGCAGCTCCACGGTGGTAGGGGGGCGTGATACGCAGTATTTT.